These 14 T cell receptor beta chains were sequenced from one sample in a study of cytomegalovirus exposure and HLA in healthy donors. The primer mix had 60 Vbeta and 13 Jbeta primers. Measured with immunoSEQ multiplex PCR; TCRdb has only the in-frame clones, and not every one. This sample has some 85,000 clones; about 79% occur once, and the top ten carry under 6%. Sequenced sample: PBMCs. The receptors shown here come from a young man in good health and CMV-seropositive.

The chain has TRBV9 and TRBJ2-7; possible D gene TRBD2, 5 bases. Per the germline V gene, CDR1 is SGDLS and CDR2 is YYNGEE. CDR3 length: 15 amino acids. V lost 0 bases and J lost 2, with 12 bases in between. The CDR3 protein is CASSVDSGYTYEQYF. DNA for the CDR3: TGTGCCAGCAGCGTAGATTCGGGATATACCTACGAGCAGTACTTC.

A note on this clone: Distinct nucleotide sequences in the sample also encode this CDR3. The chain couples TRBV11-2 to TRBJ2-7; TRBD2 agrees at 12 bases. The germline CDR1 and CDR2 sequences are SGHAT and FQNNGV. CDR3 length: 15 amino acids. V shed 5 bases and J 2 bases; nucleotides not matched to a gene: 4. The CDR3 DNA reads TGTGCCAGCAGCCTGGGACTAGCGGGCACCTACGAGCAGTACTTC. Translating it yields CASSLGLAGTYEQYF.

The V gene is TRBV27, the J gene TRBJ1-2; TRBD1 matches 8 bases. The V and J ends lost 8 bases and 3 bases, in that order; junction bases with no gene match: 5. The CDR3 consists of 13 residues. CDR1 MNHEY and CDR2 SMNVEV come from the germline V gene (reference sequence). CDR3 coding DNA: TGTGCCAGCCGCGACAGGGGAGACTATGGCTACACCTTC. Its translation is CASRDRGDYGYTF.

This chain connects TRBV5-6 to TRBJ2-5; 10 bases line up with TRBD2. With 0 bases clipped from V and 5 bases from J, the junction kept 4 bases outside the gene matches. The germline CDR1 and CDR2 sequences are SGHDT and YYEEEE. CDR3 length equals 15 residues. The CDR3, as DNA: TGTGCCAGCAGCTTGGCAGCGGGAGGGGGGGAGACCCAGTACTTC. Translating it yields CASSLAAGGGETQYF.

The chain links TRBV7-2 to TRBJ1-1; TRBD1 might be the D (6 bases). V was trimmed by 4 bases and J by 4 bases, leaving 22 bases between them. Per the germline V gene, CDR1 is SGHTA and CDR2 is FQGNSA. CDR3 length: 17 residues. Here the CDR3 reads CASSSPRTAGFATEAFF. For the CDR3, the DNA is TGTGCCAGCAGCTCCCCGCGGACAGCGGGGTTCGCCACTGAAGCTTTCTTT.

This clone was detected a few times. The genes are TRBV7-3 and TRBJ2-3, with D uncertain. Per germline, CDR1 SGHTA and CDR2 FQGTGA. V was shortened by 5 bases and J by 6 bases, with 9 bases between the two germline ends. This CDR3 spans 12 amino acids. CDR3 in amino acids: CASSTVGDTQYF. The DNA for the CDR3 is TGTGCCAGCAGCACCGTCGGGGATACGCAGTATTTT.

The chain links TRBV6-5 to TRBJ2-5; possibly TRBD1 for D (6 bases). Looked up from germline, CDR1 is MNHEY and CDR2 is SVGAGI. This CDR3 is built from 14 residues. V was clipped by 2 bases and J by 2 bases, with 9 bases between them. The CDR3 loop is CASSYVDRQETQYF. The CDR3 bases are TGTGCCAGCAGTTACGTGGACAGACAAGAGACCCAGTACTTC.

The rearrangement joins TRBV10-3 to TRBJ2-7; 8 bases match TRBD1. The germline CDR1 and CDR2 sequences are ENHRY and SYGVKD. J gave up 4 bases and V 6 bases, and 8 bases lay outside the gene matches. The CDR3 runs 14 residues. CDR3 DNA sequence: TGTGCCATCAGGTTCGGGACAGGCAATTACGAGCAGTACTTC. The encoded protein is CAIRFGTGNYEQYF.

The rearrangement links TRBV7-9 to TRBJ1-2; tentatively, D is TRBD1 (5 bases). Germline CDR1 reads SEHNR; CDR2 reads FQNEAQ (reference sequence). V was cut by 7 bases and J by 4 bases, with 16 bases left in between. This CDR3 spans 14 amino acids. CDR3 region: CASNKGSGGYGYTF. The CDR3 DNA reads TGTGCCAGCAATAAGGGTAGCGGGGGCTATGGCTACACCTTC.

This clone has only one observation. The chain combines TRBV10-3 with TRBJ2-2; D uncertain. Trimming left V 0 bases short and J 0 bases short, with 8 bases between. Germline loops: CDR1 ENHRY, CDR2 SYGVKD. The CDR3 extends over 16 amino acids. The chain's CDR3 is CAISESFQTNTGELFF. CDR3 bases: TGTGCCATCAGTGAGTCTTTCCAAACGAACACCGGGGAGCTGTTTTTT.

This clone was found once. This chain connects TRBV4-1 to TRBJ1-5; D is possibly TRBD1 (5 bases). CDR3 length: 15 residues. V was trimmed by 1 base and J by 1 base, leaving 8 bases between them. Germline values: CDR1 MGHRA, CDR2 YSYEKL. The CDR3 spells CASSQGRGSNQPQHF. The CDR3 DNA sequence: TGCGCCAGCAGCCAAGGTAGGGGAAGCAATCAGCCCCAGCATTTT.

The rearrangement links TRBV5-6 to TRBJ1-1; D unclear. CDR1 and CDR2 from the germline V gene are SGHDT and YYEEEE. V was cut by 2 bases and J by 1 base, with 9 bases left in between. The CDR3 is made up of 14 amino acids. The CDR3 loop is CASSLLGENTEAFF. Here the CDR3 DNA reads TGTGCCAGCAGCTTACTCGGGGAGAACACTGAAGCTTTCTTT.

CDR3 loop: CAWTHGTSGSYEQYF. CDR3 nucleotides: TGTGCCTGGACCCACGGGACTAGCGGCTCCTACGAGCAGTACTTC. The chain links TRBV30 to TRBJ2-7; 11 bases align to TRBD2. Germline CDR1 is GTSNPN and CDR2 is SVGIG (reference sequence). Trimming took 4 bases from V and 0 from J; bases not matched to a gene: 5. The CDR3 spans 15 residues. Full variable domain (rest looked up from reference TRBV30 and TRBJ2-7): SQTIHQWPATLVQPVGSPLSLECTVEGTSNPNLYWYRQAAGRGLQLLFYSVGIGQISSEVPQNLSASRPQDRQFILSSKKLLLSDSGFYLCAWTHGTSGSYEQYFGPGTRLTVT.

This clone was detected only once. The chain joins TRBV5-4 to TRBJ1-1; TRBD1 matches 11 bases. The CDR3 contains 16 residues. From germline, CDR1 is SGHNT and CDR2 YYREEE (reference sequence). Losses at the gene ends were 5 bases for V and 5 bases for J; bases not matched to a gene: 11. The CDR3 DNA is TGTGCCAGCAGGCCAGAGCCGGACAGGGGGCTTACTGAAGCTTTCTTT. Protein product: CASRPEPDRGLTEAFF.